The 23 T cell receptor beta chains below all came from one sample that was sequenced in a study of blood T cell repertoires in COVID-19 (dated by TCRdb to the early 2020s). Library preparation was by the immunoSEQ multiplex PCR assay. Sourced from immuneACCESS, this table was stored by TCRdb with only in-frame sequences that have V and J called. A share of the clones is absent; for the studies checked, an unresolved V gene accounts for under half, and the remainder has no known explanation. Counted in this sample were a few hundred thousand clones; around 83% of them appeared once. About 2.3% of the sample goes to the ten largest clones. The specimen was peripheral blood. These receptor sequences come from a man aged 35 to 55 who had recovered from COVID-19.

The J gene is TRBJ1-1, the V gene TRBV9; 8 positions match TRBD1. Germline V gene lookup returns CDR1 SGDLS and CDR2 YYNGEE. Losses at the gene ends were 3 bases for V and 8 bases for J; bases not matched to a gene: 12. The CDR3 length is 15 residues. In nucleotides, the CDR3 is TGTGCCAGCAGCGCCTCCGGACAGGGACAGTCAGAAGCTTTCTTT. Amino acids: CASSASGQGQSEAFF.

This clone was observed a few times. J is TRBJ1-2 and V is TRBV7-9; no definite D call. V was shortened by 5 bases and J by 10 bases, with 11 bases between the two germline ends. The CDR3 is 11 amino acids. The germline CDR1 and CDR2 sequences are SEHNR and FQNEAQ (reference sequence). The CDR3 nucleotides read TGTGCCAGCAGCGCTCTCGGTCCCTACACCTTC. Its translation: CASSALGPYTF.

The chain joins TRBV9 to TRBJ1-6, with D possibly TRBD1 on 6 matching bases. This CDR3 has 15 residues. Germline CDR1 SGDLS, CDR2 YYNGEE. V shed 2 bases and J shed 7 bases, with 13 bases lying between them. As DNA, the CDR3 is TGTGCCAGCAGCGTCACGGGACACAACAATTCACCCCTCCACTTT. Protein product: CASSVTGHNNSPLHF. Full variable domain (outside the CDR3, taken from reference TRBV9 and TRBJ1-6): DSGVTQTPKHLITATGQRVTLRCSPRSGDLSVYWYQQSLDQGLQFLIQYYNGEERAKGNILERFSAQQFPDLHSELNLSSLELGDSALYFCASSVTGHNNSPLHFGNGTRLTVT.

The V gene is TRBV12-3 or TRBV12-4, the J gene TRBJ2-2; D is possibly TRBD1 (5 bases). The V and J ends lost 5 bases and 4 bases respectively, with 5 bases between them. The CDR3 sequence is 12 residues long. The CDR3: CASSRGTGELFF. Here the CDR3 DNA reads TGTGCCAGCAGTAGGGGCACCGGGGAGCTGTTTTTT.

The chain joins TRBV3-1 (or the pseudogene TRBV3-2) to TRBJ2-7; the match to TRBD2 covers 8 bases. V gave up 2 bases and J gave up 2 bases; unmatched junction bases: 8. Looked up from germline, CDR1 is LGHDT and CDR2 is YNNKEL (reference sequence). The CDR3 has 16 residues. CDR3 nucleotides: TGTGCCAGCAGCCAATCTAGCGGGCTTCTGACCTACGAGCAGTACTTC. It translates to CASSQSSGLLTYEQYF.

The chain carries TRBV2 and TRBJ1-4; unclear D gene. Per germline, CDR1 SNHLY and CDR2 FYNNEI. The germline V and J ends were trimmed by 3 bases and 7 bases, with 15 bases remaining between them. The CDR3 loop spans 15 amino acids. The CDR3: CASSEAAGRREKLFF. In DNA, the CDR3 is TGTGCCAGCAGTGAGGCTGCAGGCCGCCGTGAAAAACTGTTTTTT. Drawing the rest from reference TRBV2 and TRBJ1-4, the complete variable domain is EPEVTQTPSHQVTQMGQEVILRCVPISNHLYFYWYRQILGQKVEFLVSFYNNEISEKSEIFDDQFSVERPDGSNFTLKIRSTKLEDSAMYFCASSEAAGRREKLFFGSGTQLSVL.

The DNA of the CDR3 is TGTGCCAGCACGGATCCGGGTCGCTACGAGCAGTACTTC. Translation: CASTDPGRYEQYF. The J gene is TRBJ2-7, the V gene TRBV6-5; D is unresolved. There are 13 residues in the CDR3. Germline CDR1 MNHEY, CDR2 SVGAGI. Trimming cost V 7 bases and J 3 bases, with 13 bases left between them.

This clone was observed once. The rearrangement links TRBV23-1 to TRBJ2-7; TRBD2 aligns across 7 bases. TRBV23-1 counts as an open reading frame of uncertain function. V lost 3 bases and J lost 6; bases outside the gene matches: 2. This CDR3 region has 12 residues. CDR3 DNA: TGCGCCAGCAGTCATTGGACTAGCGAGCAGTACTTC. Translation: CASSHWTSEQYF.

V usage is TRBV7-2 and J usage is TRBJ1-2; 7 nucleotides match TRBD1. The CDR3 consists of 14 residues. The V gene's germline CDR1 is SGHTA and CDR2 FQGNSA. V shed 1 base and J 6 bases; nucleotides not matched to a gene: 5. For the CDR3, the DNA is TGTGCCAGCAGCTTAGAGGGGGCACGGAATGGCTACACCTTC. Encoded protein: CASSLEGARNGYTF.

The CDR3 sequence is CASSIWAANDRETQYF. The CDR3 bases are TGTGCCAGTAGTATCTGGGCAGCCAATGATAGGGAGACCCAGTACTTC. V usage is TRBV19 and J usage is TRBJ2-5; D is ambiguous. The CDR3 has 16 residues. V lost 3 bases, J lost 5 bases, and 19 bases lay in between. Germline CDR1 reads LNHDA; CDR2 reads SQIVND (reference sequence).

The V and J genes are TRBV29-1 and TRBJ1-2, with 7 bases lining up with TRBD1. With V trimmed by 6 bases and J by 8 bases, 18 bases remained unmatched. The CDR3 totals 15 residues. Germline assignment: CDR1 SQVTM and CDR2 ANQGSEA. The DNA of the CDR3 is TGCAGCGTAGCGACAGGGACCTCTATCCGTTCGGGCTACACCTTC. It yields the protein CSVATGTSIRSGYTF.

V and J are TRBV9 and TRBJ2-3; D remains unclear. Germline CDR1 and CDR2: SGDLS and YYNGEE. The CDR3 runs 15 residues. V lost 2 bases and J 2 bases, leaving 12 bases between the germline ends. The CDR3 region is CASSVNRENTDTQYF. The CDR3 DNA sequence: TGTGCCAGCAGCGTTAACCGCGAGAACACAGATACGCAGTATTTT.

The V gene is TRBV3-1 (or the pseudogene TRBV3-2), the J gene TRBJ2-2, with 8 bases lining up with TRBD2. Germline trimming cut 6 bases from V and 5 bases from J; bases unmatched to any gene: 2. The germline gives CDR1 LGHDT, CDR2 YNNKEL (reference sequence). The CDR3 length is 13 residues. The CDR3 DNA reads TGTGCCAGCAGTCGGGGGGGGACCGGGGAGCTGTTTTTT. Amino acids: CASSRGGTGELFF.

Remarks on this clone: The sample contains more than one DNA sequence encoding this CDR3. This chain uses TRBV3-1 (or the pseudogene TRBV3-2) with TRBJ2-1; TRBD2 agrees at 10 bases. The CDR3 consists of 14 residues. Germline-derived CDR1 and CDR2 are LGHDT and YNNKEL (reference sequence). Losses at the gene ends were 1 base for V and 6 bases for J; bases not matched to a gene: 0. The CDR3 here is CASSQGLAGNEQFF. CDR3 DNA: TGTGCCAGCAGCCAAGGACTAGCGGGCAATGAGCAGTTCTTC.

DNA of the CDR3: TGTGCCAGCAGTACATACCAGGGAACATACGAGCAGTACTTC. Translating gives CASSTYQGTYEQYF. The chain is built from TRBV6-6 and TRBJ2-7, with D tentatively TRBD1 (5 bases). The CDR3 has 14 amino acids. V was clipped by 5 bases and J by 4 bases, with 15 bases between them. In germline, CDR1 is MNHNY, CDR2 SVGAGI (reference sequence).

This CDR3 reads CASSLAGRGGRETQYF. The CDR3 DNA reads as TGTGCCAGCAGCTTAGCTGGGCGGGGGGGCCGAGAGACCCAGTACTTC. The rearrangement links TRBV7-2 to TRBJ2-5, with TRBD2 matching 9 bases. The V gene end was trimmed by 0 bases and the J gene end by 4 bases; junction bases not matched to a gene: 6. CDR3 length: 16 residues. Looked up from germline, CDR1 is SGHTA and CDR2 is FQGNSA.

This clone was seen only once. V usage is TRBV3-1 (or the pseudogene TRBV3-2) and J usage is TRBJ2-7; 9 bases agree with TRBD1. Looked up from germline, CDR1 is LGHDT and CDR2 is YNNKEL (reference sequence). The CDR3 is made up of 14 amino acids. After removal of 3 bases from V and 4 bases from J, the junction contained 4 bases not matched to a gene. The CDR3 nucleotides read TGTGCCAGCAGCCACCGGGACAGGGAATACGAGCAGTACTTC. Protein: CASSHRDREYEQYF.

J is TRBJ1-2 and V is TRBV30; no clear D gene. The ends were cut back, 3 bases at V and 2 bases at J, with 13 bases in the middle. Germline CDR1 GTSNPN, CDR2 SVGIG (reference sequence). The CDR3 runs 14 residues. Here the CDR3 reads CAWRLKLANYGYTF. Here the CDR3 DNA reads TGTGCCTGGAGACTAAAACTGGCAAACTATGGCTACACCTTC.

The chain uses TRBV6-6 and TRBJ1-3; a possible D gene is TRBD1 (5 bases). CDR3 length: 15 amino acids. The V gene lost 2 bases and the J gene lost 3 bases, with 11 bases spanning the gap. Germline CDR1 and CDR2: MNHNY and SVGAGI (reference sequence). DNA for the CDR3: TGTGCCAGCAGTTACACGGGGACTGGTGGAAACACCATATATTTT. Translated: CASSYTGTGGNTIYF.

The V call is TRBV19, the J call TRBJ1-2; tentatively, D is TRBD1 (6 bases). Germline assignment: CDR1 LNHDA and CDR2 SQIVND (reference sequence). V lost 1 base and J 3 bases, leaving 18 bases between the germline ends. This CDR3 has 17 residues. CDR3 loop: CASSIGGRGADHYGYTF. The CDR3 DNA sequence: TGTGCCAGTAGTATAGGTGGACGGGGGGCGGACCACTATGGCTACACCTTC.

The chain employs TRBV6-2 or TRBV6-3 and TRBJ2-5; possibly TRBD1 for D (5 bases). The V and J ends lost 3 bases and 5 bases respectively, with 13 bases between them. The CDR3 is 14 amino acids. Germline CDR1 is MNHEY and CDR2 is SVGEGT. In DNA, the CDR3 is TGTGCCAGCAGTTATCTCTCGGCAGGGGAGACCCAGTACTTC. It codes for CASSYLSAGETQYF.

This sequence joins TRBV12-3 or TRBV12-4 and TRBJ2-7, with D hard to call. There are 13 residues in the CDR3. Deletions cut 3 bases from V and 1 base from J, with 7 bases between. The CDR3 DNA is TGTGCCAGCAGTTTTGGTCGGTCCTACGAGCAGTACTTC. Translating gives CASSFGRSYEQYF.

The gene calls are TRBV10-3 and TRBJ1-1; D gene unclear. CDR3 length equals 13 residues. Germline lookup yields CDR1 ENHRY and CDR2 SYGVKD. The V end lost 4 bases, the J end lost 0 bases, and 6 bases lay between the germline ends. The CDR3 DNA reads as TGTGCCATCAGTGGGAGGTTGAACACTGAAGCTTTCTTT. This gives the protein CAISGRLNTEAFF.